Listed here are 14 T cell receptor beta chains from one sample, sequenced in a study of OX40 agonist ivuxolimab in advanced cancers. Preparation of the library involved the immunoSEQ multiplex PCR assay. Entries here come from immuneACCESS through TCRdb and include only in-frame sequences with V and J called. Some clones fail to appear in such tables; in the studies checked, an unresolved V gene covers under half of the shortfall, and the cause of the remainder is unknown. The sample records tens of thousands of clones, 75% to 85% of which are singletons. The leading ten clones occupy 0.4% to 0.45% of the sample. The starting material was CD4+ or CD8+ T cells sorted from blood, obtained in a trial of the OX40 agonist ivuxolimab. The receptors originated from an adult with an advanced solid tumor such as melanoma, head and neck, liver or kidney cancer.

The chain combines TRBV5-4 with TRBJ1-4; no clear D. This CDR3 region has 14 residues. The germline V gene encodes CDR1 SGHNT and CDR2 YYREEE (reference sequence). Deletions cut 4 bases from V and 10 bases from J, with 17 bases between. For the CDR3, the DNA is TGTGCCAGCAGCATGGACCGGTCTAGAGGAAAACTGTTTTTT. Translation: CASSMDRSRGKLFF.

The CDR3 is CASGGGGDAQYF. CDR3 in DNA: TGTGCCAGCGGCGGGGGGGGCGATGCCCAGTACTTC. The chain employs TRBV6-6 and TRBJ2-5, with TRBD2 matching over 9 bases. V lost 8 bases to trimming and J lost 9 bases; unmatched junction nucleotides: 7. The CDR3 is made up of 12 amino acids. Germline loops: CDR1 MNHNY, CDR2 SVGAGI (reference sequence).

Only a few counts were recorded for this clone. This sequence joins TRBV28 and TRBJ1-2, with D maybe TRBD1 (5 bases). Per the germline V gene, CDR1 is MDHEN and CDR2 is SYDVKM. The CDR3 runs 14 residues. V dropped 6 bases and J dropped 3 bases, with 14 bases sitting between them. CDR3 DNA: TGTGCCAGCAGCGATGGGGCGATTTACTATGGCTACACCTTC. It yields the protein CASSDGAIYYGYTF.

V and J are TRBV6-1 and TRBJ2-7; D possibly corresponds to TRBD2 (6 bases). With 10 bases removed from V and 0 bases from J, the gap between germline ends came to 19 bases. The length of the CDR3 is 15 residues. The germline CDR1 and CDR2 sequences are MNHNS and SASEGT. CDR3 residues: CATRGMGLNSYEQYV. For the CDR3, the DNA is TGTGCCACCCGGGGAATGGGACTGAACTCCTACGAGCAGTACGTC.

This clone was recorded only once. The chain employs TRBV11-3 and TRBJ1-5; maybe TRBD1 (6 bases). The germline gives CDR1 SGHNT, CDR2 YENEEA. V lost 5 bases and J lost 1, with 18 bases in between. This CDR3 comprises 17 residues. CDR3 sequence: CASSPGGGGWSNQPQHF. The CDR3, as DNA: TGTGCCAGCAGCCCGGGTGGGGGGGGCTGGAGCAATCAGCCCCAGCATTTT.

The rearrangement links TRBV25-1 to TRBJ2-2, with D possibly TRBD1 on 6 matching bases. V was clipped by 3 bases and J by 2 bases, with 10 bases between them. There are 15 residues in the CDR3. The germline CDR1 and CDR2 sequences are MGHDK and SYGVNS. The CDR3 DNA sequence: TGTGCCAGCAGTGACAGGGGCCGAAACACCGGGGAGCTGTTTTTT. Its translation is CASSDRGRNTGELFF.

V and J are TRBV2 and TRBJ2-7; 9 nucleotides agree with TRBD2. This CDR3 has 15 amino acids. The trim removed 3 bases at V and 7 bases at J, leaving 10 bases unmatched. The germline V gene has CDR1 SNHLY and CDR2 FYNNEI. DNA for the CDR3: TGTGCCAGCAGTGACTCCGCGGGAGGGCCTGGGGAGCAGTACTTC. Protein: CASSDSAGGPGEQYF.

This chain uses TRBV6-1 with TRBJ2-3; either TRBD1 or TRBD2 may supply D (5 bases each). In germline, CDR1 is MNHNS, CDR2 SASEGT. CDR3 length equals 16 residues. V lost 1 base, J lost 3 bases, and 14 bases lay in between. CDR3 protein: CASSEGWDDSTDTQYF. CDR3 DNA: TGTGCCAGCAGTGAAGGGTGGGACGATAGTACAGATACGCAGTATTTT.

With respect to this clone: Additional DNA sequences in this sample encode the identical CDR3. The chain combines TRBV6-5 with TRBJ1-2, with D hard to call. V was cut by 4 bases and J by 5 bases, with 14 bases left in between. Germline V gene sequence: CDR1 MNHEY, CDR2 SVGAGI. The CDR3 is 14 amino acids. The CDR3 here is CASSSLADRYGYTF. Written as DNA, the CDR3 is TGTGCCAGCAGTTCCTTGGCCGACCGATATGGCTACACCTTC.

This clone was detected a few times. The V call is TRBV7-9, the J call TRBJ2-5, with D tentatively TRBD1 (5 bases). Germline V gene sequence: CDR1 SEHNR, CDR2 FQNEAQ (reference sequence). The CDR3 covers 13 residues. V lost 5 bases, J lost 5 bases, and 12 bases lay in between. The CDR3 sequence is CASSNQGRETQYF. The CDR3 DNA is TGTGCCAGCAGCAATCAGGGCAGGGAGACCCAGTACTTC.

The chain combines TRBV5-1 with TRBJ2-1; 9 nucleotides line up with TRBD2. The CDR3 covers 14 residues. V shed 5 bases and J 4 bases; nucleotides not matched to a gene: 4. In germline, CDR1 is SGHRS, CDR2 YFSETQ. The CDR3 reads CASREAGGYNEQFF. CDR3 DNA: TGCGCCAGCAGGGAAGCGGGGGGATACAATGAGCAGTTCTTC.

The CDR3 protein is CASSRGGSSNQPQHF. The CDR3 DNA reads as TGTGCCAGCAGTCGGGGGGGTAGTAGCAATCAGCCCCAGCATTTT. This chain uses TRBV6-6 with TRBJ1-5, with D perhaps TRBD1 (5 bases). V lost 5 bases and J 0 bases, leaving 11 bases between the germline ends. Germline CDR1 is MNHNY and CDR2 is SVGAGI (reference sequence). The CDR3 covers 15 residues.

The J gene is TRBJ1-2, the V gene TRBV2; D gene unclear. CDR1 and CDR2 (germline): SNHLY, FYNNEI. Trimming removed 6 bases from V and 0 bases from J, with 11 bases in between. The CDR3 loop spans 14 amino acids. CDR3 region: CASSGHGTNYGYTF. The CDR3, as DNA: TGTGCCAGCAGCGGGCACGGTACTAACTATGGCTACACCTTC.

The V gene is TRBV25-1, the J gene TRBJ1-3; tentatively, D is TRBD1 (6 bases). V was clipped by 4 bases and J by 11 bases, with 9 bases between them. Per germline, CDR1 MGHDK and CDR2 SYGVNS. CDR3 length: 11 amino acids. CDR3 nucleotide sequence: TGTGCCAGCAGTGCGACAGGTTCCATATATTTT. It translates to CASSATGSIYF. Complete variable domain (other parts from reference TRBV25-1 and TRBJ1-3): EADIYQTPRYLVIGTGKKITLECSQTMGHDKMYWYQQDPGMELHLIHYSYGVNSTEKGDLSSESTVSRIRTEHFPLTLESARPSHTSQYLCASSATGSIYFGEGSWLTVV.